These T cell receptor beta chains were read from a single sample in a study of regulatory T cells in long-lasting Graves disease. MiXCR was run by TCRdb on the multiplex PCR reads, yielding one entry per CDR3 protein. The sample has 400,000 or so distinct CDR3 sequences; around 20% are singletons. The input for sequencing was peripheral blood mononuclear cells (PBMCs), taken when the disease was refractory, from a patient treated with antithyroid drugs. The receptors come from a female donor with Graves disease. Both conserved end residues are part of each CDR3. A D gene is named only where the DNA matches it firmly. Clone size, where shown, is once, few, many, or a class for clones that have expanded.

cdr3_aa cdr3_nt j_call v_call d_call clone_size
CASIGQGGFAETQYF TGTGCCAGCATAGGACAGGGGGGTTTCGCAGAGACCCAGTACTTC TRBJ2-5 TRBV6-1 TRBD1 many
CASSPPLQGVMVNTEAFF TGTGCCAGCTCACCACCATTGCAGGGGGTGATGGTGAACACTGAAGCTTTCTTT TRBJ1-1 TRBV18 TRBD1 .
CASSHSGDYGYTF TGTGCCAGCAGCCACTCGGGGGACTATGGCTACACCTTC TRBJ1-2 TRBV12-3/TRBV12-4 . many
CASSQAVRGYEQYF TGTGCCAGCAGCCAAGCGGTCAGGGGCTACGAGCAGTACTTC TRBJ2-7 TRBV3-1 . few
CASSPRDRVLAFF TGTGCCAGCAGTCCCCGGGACAGGGTTCTGGCTTTCTTT TRBJ1-1 TRBV27 TRBD1 many
CASSYSRGRGYEQYF TGTGCCAGCAGTTACTCCCGGGGTAGGGGCTACGAGCAGTACTTC TRBJ2-7 TRBV6-5 . .
CASGRGLETEAFF TGTGCCAGCGGAAGGGGGCTCGAAACTGAAGCTTTCTTT TRBJ1-1 TRBV3-1 TRBD1 .
CASSERYQETQYF TGTGCCAGCAGCGAGAGATACCAAGAGACCCAGTACTTC TRBJ2-5 TRBV7-9 . many
CASSFSLAGGWDDATGELFF TGTGCCAGCAGCTTTTCCCTAGCGGGAGGGTGGGACGATGCCACCGGGGAGCTGTTTTTT TRBJ2-2 TRBV5-5 TRBD2 few
CSALNAGGVQETQYF TGCAGTGCTTTAAATGCGGGGGGGGTTCAAGAGACCCAGTACTTC TRBJ2-5 TRBV20-1 TRBD2 few
CAISESGETQYF TGTGCCATCAGTGAATCGGGAGAGACCCAGTACTTC TRBJ2-5 TRBV10-3 . many
CASGMTGTFGEQYF TGTGCCAGTGGGATGACAGGGACCTTCGGAGAGCAGTACTTC TRBJ2-7 TRBV7-2 TRBD1 many
CASSVGNSYEQYF TGTGCCAGCAGTGTGGGAAATTCCTACGAGCAGTACTTC TRBJ2-7 TRBV6-2/TRBV6-3 . many
CSAGGLADYNEQFF TGCAGCGCCGGAGGACTAGCGGATTACAATGAGCAGTTCTTC TRBJ2-1 TRBV29-1 TRBD2 .
CASGSGTSGFTGELFF TGTGCCAGCGGATCCGGGACTAGCGGGTTCACCGGGGAGCTGTTTTTT TRBJ2-2 TRBV7-9 TRBD2 .
CASSLAVGPYGYTF TGTGCCAGCAGCTTAGCCGTGGGACCCTATGGCTACACCTTC TRBJ1-2 TRBV7-9 . many
CASSQTGSVEQFF TGTGCCAGCAGTCAAACAGGGTCCGTTGAGCAGTTCTTC TRBJ2-1 TRBV28 . few
CASSGPGQGGYGYTF TGCGCCAGCAGCGGACCGGGGCAGGGAGGGTATGGCTACACCTTC TRBJ1-2 TRBV5-1 . .
CASSGRAENTGELFF TGTGCCAGCTCAGGGCGGGCGGAGAACACCGGGGAGCTGTTTTTT TRBJ2-2 TRBV6-1 . .